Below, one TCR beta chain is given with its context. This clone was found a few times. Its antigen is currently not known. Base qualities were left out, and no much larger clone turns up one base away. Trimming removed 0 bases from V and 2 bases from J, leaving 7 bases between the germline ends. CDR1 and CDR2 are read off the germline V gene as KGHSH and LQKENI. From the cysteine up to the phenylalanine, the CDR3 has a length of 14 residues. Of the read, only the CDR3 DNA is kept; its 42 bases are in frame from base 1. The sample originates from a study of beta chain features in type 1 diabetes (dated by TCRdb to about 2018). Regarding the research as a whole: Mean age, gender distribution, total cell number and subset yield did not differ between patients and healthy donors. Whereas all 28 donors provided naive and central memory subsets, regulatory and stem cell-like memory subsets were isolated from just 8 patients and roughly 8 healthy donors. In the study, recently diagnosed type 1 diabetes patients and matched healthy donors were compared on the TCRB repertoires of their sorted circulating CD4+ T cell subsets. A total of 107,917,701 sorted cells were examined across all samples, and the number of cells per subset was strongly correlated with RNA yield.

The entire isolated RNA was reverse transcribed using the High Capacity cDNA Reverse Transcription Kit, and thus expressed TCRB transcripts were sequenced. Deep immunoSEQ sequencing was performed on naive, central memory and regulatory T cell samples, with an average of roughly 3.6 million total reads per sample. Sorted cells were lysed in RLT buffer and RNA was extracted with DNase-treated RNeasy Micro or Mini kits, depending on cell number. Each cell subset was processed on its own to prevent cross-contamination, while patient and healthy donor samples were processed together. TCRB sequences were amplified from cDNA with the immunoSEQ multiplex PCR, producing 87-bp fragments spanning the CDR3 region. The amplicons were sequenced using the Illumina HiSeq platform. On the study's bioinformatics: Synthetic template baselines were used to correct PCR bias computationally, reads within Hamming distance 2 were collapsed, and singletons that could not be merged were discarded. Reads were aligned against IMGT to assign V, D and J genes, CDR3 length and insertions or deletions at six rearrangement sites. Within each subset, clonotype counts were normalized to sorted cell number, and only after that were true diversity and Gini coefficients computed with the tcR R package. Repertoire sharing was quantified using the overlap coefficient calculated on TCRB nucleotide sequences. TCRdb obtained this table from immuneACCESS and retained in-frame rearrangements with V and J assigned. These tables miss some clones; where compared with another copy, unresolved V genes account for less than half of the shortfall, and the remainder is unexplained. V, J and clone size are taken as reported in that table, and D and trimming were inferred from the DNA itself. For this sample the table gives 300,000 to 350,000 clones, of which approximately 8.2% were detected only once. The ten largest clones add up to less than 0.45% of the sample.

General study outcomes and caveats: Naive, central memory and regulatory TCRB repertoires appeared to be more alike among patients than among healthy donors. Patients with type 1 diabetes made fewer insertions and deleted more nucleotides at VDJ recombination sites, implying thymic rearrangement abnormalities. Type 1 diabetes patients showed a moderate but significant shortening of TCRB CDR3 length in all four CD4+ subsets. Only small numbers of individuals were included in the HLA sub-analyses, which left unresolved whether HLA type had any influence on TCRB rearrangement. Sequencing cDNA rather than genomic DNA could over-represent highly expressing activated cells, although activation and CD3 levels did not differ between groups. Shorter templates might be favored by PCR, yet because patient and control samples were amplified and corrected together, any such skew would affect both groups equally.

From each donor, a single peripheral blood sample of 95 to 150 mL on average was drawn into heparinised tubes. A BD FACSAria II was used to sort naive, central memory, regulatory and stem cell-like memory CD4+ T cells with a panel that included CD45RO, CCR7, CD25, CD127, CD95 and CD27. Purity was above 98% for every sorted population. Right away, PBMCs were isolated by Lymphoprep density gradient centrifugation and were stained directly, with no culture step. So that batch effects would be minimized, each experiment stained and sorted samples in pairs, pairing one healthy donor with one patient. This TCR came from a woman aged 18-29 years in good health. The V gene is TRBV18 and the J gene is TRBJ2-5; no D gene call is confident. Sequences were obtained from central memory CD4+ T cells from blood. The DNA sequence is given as TGTGCCAGCTCACCACCGATGGTGCAAGAGACCCAGTACTTC. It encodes CASSPPMVQETQYF.